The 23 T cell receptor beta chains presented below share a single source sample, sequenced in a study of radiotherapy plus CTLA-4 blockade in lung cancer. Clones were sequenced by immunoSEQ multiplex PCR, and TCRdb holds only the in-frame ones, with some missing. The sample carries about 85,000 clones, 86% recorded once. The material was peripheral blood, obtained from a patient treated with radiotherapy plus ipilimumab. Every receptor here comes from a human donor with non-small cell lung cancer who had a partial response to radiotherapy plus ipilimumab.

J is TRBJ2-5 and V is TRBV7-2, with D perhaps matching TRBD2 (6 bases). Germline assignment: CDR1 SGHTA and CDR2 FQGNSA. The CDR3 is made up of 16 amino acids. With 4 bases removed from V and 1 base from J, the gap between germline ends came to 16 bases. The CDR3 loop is CASSWVFTRGQETQYF. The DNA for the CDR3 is TGTGCCAGCAGCTGGGTTTTTACGCGGGGCCAAGAGACCCAGTACTTC.

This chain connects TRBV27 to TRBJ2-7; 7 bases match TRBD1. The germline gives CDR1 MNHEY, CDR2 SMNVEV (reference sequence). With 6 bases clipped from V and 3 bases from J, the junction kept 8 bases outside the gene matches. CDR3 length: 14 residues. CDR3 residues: CASRNRDRFYEQYF. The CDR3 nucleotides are TGTGCCAGCAGGAACCGGGACAGATTCTACGAGCAGTACTTC.

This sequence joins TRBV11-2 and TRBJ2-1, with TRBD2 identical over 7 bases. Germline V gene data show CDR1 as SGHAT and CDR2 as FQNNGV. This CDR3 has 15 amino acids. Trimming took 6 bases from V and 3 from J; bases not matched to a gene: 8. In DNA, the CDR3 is TGTGCCAGCAGACCTCCGGGACTACTCTACAATGAGCAGTTCTTC. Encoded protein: CASRPPGLLYNEQFF.

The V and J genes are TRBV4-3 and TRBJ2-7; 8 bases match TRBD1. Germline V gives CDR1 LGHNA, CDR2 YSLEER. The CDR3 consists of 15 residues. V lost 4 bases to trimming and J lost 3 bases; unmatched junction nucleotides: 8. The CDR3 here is CASSRDNRGDYEQYF. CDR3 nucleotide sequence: TGCGCCAGCAGCCGCGACAACAGGGGGGACTACGAGCAGTACTTC.

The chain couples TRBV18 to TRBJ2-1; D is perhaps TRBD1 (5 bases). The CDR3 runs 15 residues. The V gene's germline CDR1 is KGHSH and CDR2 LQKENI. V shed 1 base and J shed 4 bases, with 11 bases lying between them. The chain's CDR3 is CASSPRPTGYNEQFF. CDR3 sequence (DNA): TGTGCCAGCTCACCACGCCCCACAGGATACAATGAGCAGTTCTTC.

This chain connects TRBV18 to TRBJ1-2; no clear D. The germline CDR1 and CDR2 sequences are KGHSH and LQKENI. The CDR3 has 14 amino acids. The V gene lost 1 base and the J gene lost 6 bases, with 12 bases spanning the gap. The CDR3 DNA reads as TGTGCCAGCTCACCACTCAGCAGGTATGATGGCTACACCTTC. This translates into CASSPLSRYDGYTF.

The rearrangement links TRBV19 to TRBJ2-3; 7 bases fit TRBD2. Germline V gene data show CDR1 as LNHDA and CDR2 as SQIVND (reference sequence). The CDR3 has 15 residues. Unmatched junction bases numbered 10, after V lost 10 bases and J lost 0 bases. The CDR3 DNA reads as TGTGCCACCTCGACGCTAGCGGAGAGCACAGATACGCAGTATTTT. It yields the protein CATSTLAESTDTQYF.

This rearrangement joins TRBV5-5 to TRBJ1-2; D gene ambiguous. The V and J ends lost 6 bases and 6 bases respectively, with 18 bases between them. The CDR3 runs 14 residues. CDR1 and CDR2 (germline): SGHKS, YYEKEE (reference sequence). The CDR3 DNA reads TGTGCCAGCACCCCGATGCGGCGAATGGATGGCTACACCTTC. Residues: CASTPMRRMDGYTF.

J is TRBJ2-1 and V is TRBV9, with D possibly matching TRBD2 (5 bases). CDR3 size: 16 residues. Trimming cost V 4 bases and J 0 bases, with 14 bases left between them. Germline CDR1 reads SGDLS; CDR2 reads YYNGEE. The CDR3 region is CASSSNGLGSYNEQFF. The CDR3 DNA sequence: TGTGCCAGCAGCTCGAACGGACTGGGCTCCTACAATGAGCAGTTCTTC. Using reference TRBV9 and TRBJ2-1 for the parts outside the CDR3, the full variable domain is DSGVTQTPKHLITATGQRVTLRCSPRSGDLSVYWYQQSLDQGLQFLIQYYNGEERAKGNILERFSAQQFPDLHSELNLSSLELGDSALYFCASSSNGLGSYNEQFFGPGTRLTVL.

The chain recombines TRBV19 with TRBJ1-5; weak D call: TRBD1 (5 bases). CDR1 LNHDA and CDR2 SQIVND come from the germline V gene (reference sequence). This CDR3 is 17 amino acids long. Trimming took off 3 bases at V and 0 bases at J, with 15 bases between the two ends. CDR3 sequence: CASSIPSRAHSNQPQHF. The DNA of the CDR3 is TGTGCCAGTAGTATCCCCTCCAGGGCTCATAGCAATCAGCCCCAGCATTTT.

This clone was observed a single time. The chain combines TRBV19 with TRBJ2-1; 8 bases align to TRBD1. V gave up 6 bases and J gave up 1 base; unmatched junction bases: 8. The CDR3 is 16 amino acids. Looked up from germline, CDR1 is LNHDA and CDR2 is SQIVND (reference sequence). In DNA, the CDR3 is TGTGCCAGTAGCAGGTCAGGGGGCGAATCCTACAATGAGCAGTTCTTC. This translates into CASSRSGGESYNEQFF.

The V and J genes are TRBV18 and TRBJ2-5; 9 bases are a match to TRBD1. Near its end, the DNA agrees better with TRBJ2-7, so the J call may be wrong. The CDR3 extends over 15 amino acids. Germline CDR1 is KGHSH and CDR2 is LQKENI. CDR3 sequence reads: CASSRGTGNSYEQYF. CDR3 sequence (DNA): TGTGCCAGCTCACGTGGGACAGGGAACTCCTACGAGCAGTACTTC.

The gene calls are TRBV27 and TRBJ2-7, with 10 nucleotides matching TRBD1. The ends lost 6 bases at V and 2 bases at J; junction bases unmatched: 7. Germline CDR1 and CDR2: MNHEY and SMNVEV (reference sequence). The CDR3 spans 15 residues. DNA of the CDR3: TGTGCCAGCAGCAAAGCAGGGACAGGGGCCTACGAGCAGTACGTC. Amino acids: CASSKAGTGAYEQYV.

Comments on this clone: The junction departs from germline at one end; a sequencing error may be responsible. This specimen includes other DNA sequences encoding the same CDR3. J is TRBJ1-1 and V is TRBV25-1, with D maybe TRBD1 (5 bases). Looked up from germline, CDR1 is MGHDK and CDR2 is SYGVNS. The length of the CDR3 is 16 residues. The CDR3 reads CASSESQRTFRAEAFF. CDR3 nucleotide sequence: TGTGCCAGCAGTGAATCCCAGAGGACATTTCGAGCCGAAGCTTTTTTT.

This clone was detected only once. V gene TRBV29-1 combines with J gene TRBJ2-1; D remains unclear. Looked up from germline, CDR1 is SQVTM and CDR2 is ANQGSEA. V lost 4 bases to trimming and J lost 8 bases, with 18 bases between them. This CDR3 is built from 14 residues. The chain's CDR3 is CSVGSFSMNDEQFF. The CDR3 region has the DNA TGCAGCGTTGGGTCATTCTCTATGAATGATGAGCAGTTCTTC.

The chain's CDR3 is CSVAEGAEAFF. The CDR3 DNA reads as TGCAGCGTGGCCGAGGGCGCTGAAGCTTTCTTT. The chain recombines TRBV29-1 with TRBJ1-1; D remains ambiguous. Germline V CDR1 and CDR2: SQVTM, ANQGSEA. The length of the CDR3 is 11 residues. The V gene lost 6 bases and the J gene lost 6 bases, with 11 bases spanning the gap.

As DNA, the CDR3 is TGTGCCAGCAGCTTAGGGAGGGGACAGGGTAGTACCGGGGAGCTGTTTTTT. Translating it yields CASSLGRGQGSTGELFF. The chain is built from TRBV7-2 and TRBJ2-2, with TRBD1 matching 9 bases. In germline, CDR1 is SGHTA, CDR2 FQGNSA. J gave up 5 bases and V 1 base, and 8 bases lay outside the gene matches. CDR3 length equals 17 residues.

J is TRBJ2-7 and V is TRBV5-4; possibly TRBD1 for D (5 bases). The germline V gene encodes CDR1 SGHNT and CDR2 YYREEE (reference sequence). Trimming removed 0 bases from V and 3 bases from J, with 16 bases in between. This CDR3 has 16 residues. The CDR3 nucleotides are TGTGCCAGCAGCTTGGGATCCCCCCAGGGTAACTACGAGCAGTACTTC. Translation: CASSLGSPQGNYEQYF.

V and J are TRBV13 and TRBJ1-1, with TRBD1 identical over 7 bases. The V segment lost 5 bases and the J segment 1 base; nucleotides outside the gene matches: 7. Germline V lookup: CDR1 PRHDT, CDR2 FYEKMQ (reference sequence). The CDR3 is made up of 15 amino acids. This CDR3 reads CASSLRRTGNTEAFF. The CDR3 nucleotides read TGTGCCAGCAGCCTCCGCCGGACAGGGAACACTGAAGCTTTCTTT.

The CDR3 nucleotides read TGTGCCAGCAGTGTTAAGAGGGCTACTGAAGCTTTCTTT. It codes for CASSVKRATEAFF. The rearrangement links TRBV2 to TRBJ1-1; D remains ambiguous. The CDR3 loop spans 13 amino acids. Per germline, CDR1 SNHLY and CDR2 FYNNEI. The germline V and J ends were trimmed by 4 bases and 5 bases, with 11 bases remaining between them.

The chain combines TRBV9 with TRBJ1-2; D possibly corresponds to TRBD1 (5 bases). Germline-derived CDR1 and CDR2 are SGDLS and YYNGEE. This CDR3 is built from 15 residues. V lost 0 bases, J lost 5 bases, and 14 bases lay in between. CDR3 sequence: CASSVVGGVGYGYTF. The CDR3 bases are TGTGCCAGCAGCGTAGTCGGGGGAGTTGGGTATGGCTACACCTTC.

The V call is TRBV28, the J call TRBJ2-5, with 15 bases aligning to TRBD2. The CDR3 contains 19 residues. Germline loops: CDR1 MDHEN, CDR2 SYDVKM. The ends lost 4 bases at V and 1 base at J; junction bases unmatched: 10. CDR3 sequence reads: CASSSPGTSGRWAQETQYF. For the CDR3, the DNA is TGTGCCAGCAGTTCGCCCGGGACTAGCGGGAGGTGGGCCCAAGAGACCCAGTACTTC.

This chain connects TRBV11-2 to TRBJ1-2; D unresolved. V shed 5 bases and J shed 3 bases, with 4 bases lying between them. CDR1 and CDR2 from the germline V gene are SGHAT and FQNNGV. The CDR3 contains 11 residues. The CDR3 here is CASSRDYGYTF. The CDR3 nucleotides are TGTGCCAGCAGCCGGGACTATGGCTACACCTTC.